A selection of T cell receptor beta chains follows, all from one sample in a study of T-cell memory formation after mild COVID-19. A single record per CDR3 protein comes from TCRdb applying MiXCR to the 5' RACE reads. Here the sample spans roughly 70,000 distinct CDR3 sequences, 16% being singletons. The specimen sequenced was PBMCs or a T cell subset sorted from them (not recorded which). Receptors originate from an adult woman who had mild COVID-19 (a few samples of this study predate the infection). Cell type and time point are not known. CDR3s include the opening cysteine and the closing phenylalanine or tryptophan. A D gene is named only where the DNA matches it firmly. A row's size may be missing; if present it is once, few, many or a size class.

d_call: -
v_call: TRBV7-8
j_call: TRBJ2-1
clone_size: -
cdr3_aa: CASSRRRDDNEQFF
cdr3_nt: TGTGCCAGCAGCCGTCGACGGGACGACAATGAGCAGTTCTTC

d_call: -
v_call: TRBV7-9
j_call: TRBJ2-7
clone_size: many
cdr3_aa: CASGPLVSYEQYF
cdr3_nt: TGTGCCAGCGGACCCCTTGTTTCCTACGAGCAGTACTTC

d_call: -
v_call: TRBV4-1
j_call: TRBJ2-7
clone_size: few
cdr3_aa: CASSTGQESYEQYF
cdr3_nt: TGCGCCAGCAGTACAGGGCAGGAGTCCTACGAGCAGTACTTC

d_call: -
v_call: TRBV4-3
j_call: TRBJ2-2
clone_size: -
cdr3_aa: CASSHMNTGELFF
cdr3_nt: TGCGCCAGCAGCCATATGAACACCGGGGAGCTGTTTTTT

d_call: -
v_call: TRBV5-8
j_call: TRBJ2-3
clone_size: many
cdr3_aa: CASSLGAVIGVSLDTQYF
cdr3_nt: TGTGCCAGCAGCTTGGGAGCCGTGATCGGGGTTTCTTTGGATACGCAGTATTTT

d_call: -
v_call: TRBV6-2/TRBV6-3
j_call: TRBJ2-1
clone_size: -
cdr3_aa: CASSSSSRGHHYNEQFF
cdr3_nt: TGTGCCAGCAGTTCCAGCTCCAGGGGACATCACTACAATGAGCAGTTCTTC

d_call: -
v_call: TRBV12-3/TRBV12-4
j_call: TRBJ1-1
clone_size: many
cdr3_aa: CASSPYNTEAFF
cdr3_nt: TGTGCCAGCAGTCCGTATAACACTGAAGCTTTCTTT

d_call: -
v_call: TRBV7-9
j_call: TRBJ2-7
clone_size: -
cdr3_aa: CASSSGRVYEQYF
cdr3_nt: TGTGCCAGCAGCTCAGGCAGGGTCTACGAGCAGTACTTC

d_call: -
v_call: TRBV4-1
j_call: TRBJ2-2
clone_size: few
cdr3_aa: CASSQTQGVPTGELFF
cdr3_nt: TGCGCCAGCAGCCAGACCCAGGGCGTTCCAACCGGGGAGCTGTTTTTT

d_call: -
v_call: TRBV15
j_call: TRBJ2-7
clone_size: few
cdr3_aa: CATALPGADYEQYF
cdr3_nt: TGTGCCACCGCCCTGCCAGGGGCGGACTACGAGCAGTACTTC

d_call: TRBD1
v_call: TRBV24-1
j_call: TRBJ2-1
clone_size: many
cdr3_aa: CATSDRDRGSYNEQFF
cdr3_nt: TGTGCCACCAGTGACAGGGACAGGGGCTCCTACAATGAGCAGTTCTTC

d_call: -
v_call: TRBV11-2
j_call: TRBJ2-5
clone_size: -
cdr3_aa: CASSLGRFSGGEETQYF
cdr3_nt: TGTGCCAGCAGCTTAGGAAGGTTTTCCGGGGGTGAAGAGACCCAGTACTTC

d_call: -
v_call: TRBV20-1
j_call: TRBJ2-1
clone_size: few
cdr3_aa: CSARDLAYNEQFF
cdr3_nt: TGCAGTGCTAGAGACTTAGCTTACAATGAGCAGTTCTTC

d_call: TRBD1
v_call: TRBV5-1
j_call: TRBJ2-2
clone_size: few
cdr3_aa: CASSWTLTPAMTGANTGELFF
cdr3_nt: TGCGCCAGCAGCTGGACCCTGACCCCAGCTATGACAGGGGCGAACACCGGGGAGCTGTTTTTT

d_call: -
v_call: TRBV27
j_call: TRBJ2-7
clone_size: -
cdr3_aa: CASSHHTVFVFREQYF
cdr3_nt: TGTGCCAGCAGTCATCACACCGTCTTCGTTTTTCGGGAGCAGTACTTC

d_call: -
v_call: TRBV7-2
j_call: TRBJ2-7
clone_size: many
cdr3_aa: CASSSLYEQYF
cdr3_nt: TGTGCCAGCAGCTCGTTGTACGAGCAGTACTTC

d_call: TRBD1
v_call: TRBV14
j_call: TRBJ2-4
clone_size: -
cdr3_aa: CASSRRGTGDIQYF
cdr3_nt: TGTGCCAGCAGTCGACGTGGGACAGGGGACATTCAGTACTTC

d_call: TRBD1
v_call: TRBV5-1
j_call: TRBJ2-7
clone_size: many
cdr3_aa: CASSLGVTGDEQYF
cdr3_nt: TGCGCCAGCAGCTTGGGGGTGACAGGGGACGAGCAGTACTTC

d_call: -
v_call: TRBV19
j_call: TRBJ1-1
clone_size: few
cdr3_aa: CASIPHSLKQGGPEAFF
cdr3_nt: TGTGCCAGTATCCCCCATTCTCTCAAACAGGGAGGACCTGAAGCTTTCTTT

d_call: -
v_call: TRBV20-1
j_call: TRBJ2-5
clone_size: few
cdr3_aa: CSAPTRRETQYF
cdr3_nt: TGCAGTGCGCCGACTAGGAGAGAGACCCAGTACTTC

d_call: TRBD1
v_call: TRBV29-1
j_call: TRBJ2-7
clone_size: -
cdr3_aa: CSADAGTGGYEQYF
cdr3_nt: TGCAGCGCCGACGCCGGGACAGGGGGCTACGAGCAGTACTTC

d_call: -
v_call: TRBV5-1
j_call: TRBJ2-1
clone_size: -
cdr3_aa: CASSLGSYGGALSYNEQFF
cdr3_nt: TGCGCCAGCAGCTTGGGGTCGTACGGCGGGGCCCTCTCCTACAATGAGCAGTTCTTC

d_call: -
v_call: TRBV7-9
j_call: TRBJ1-1
clone_size: -
cdr3_aa: CAGQAANTEAFF
cdr3_nt: TGTGCCGGGCAGGCGGCGAACACTGAAGCTTTCTTT

d_call: TRBD2
v_call: TRBV6-6
j_call: TRBJ2-3
clone_size: few
cdr3_aa: CASSYPGLADTDTQYF
cdr3_nt: TGTGCCAGCAGTTACCCGGGACTAGCGGACACAGATACGCAGTATTTT

d_call: -
v_call: TRBV20-1
j_call: TRBJ1-2
clone_size: few
cdr3_aa: CSARALDTEANYGYTF
cdr3_nt: TGCAGTGCTAGAGCCCTGGACACCGAGGCTAACTATGGCTACACCTTC

d_call: -
v_call: TRBV4-3
j_call: TRBJ2-7
clone_size: few
cdr3_aa: CASSQEIQESYEQYF
cdr3_nt: TGCGCCAGCAGCCAAGAGATCCAGGAATCCTACGAGCAGTACTTC

d_call: -
v_call: TRBV7-8
j_call: TRBJ2-5
clone_size: -
cdr3_aa: CASSLWPLGDEGVETQYF
cdr3_nt: TGTGCCAGCAGCTTATGGCCCTTGGGGGATGAAGGGGTAGAGACCCAGTACTTC

d_call: -
v_call: TRBV7-9
j_call: TRBJ1-1
clone_size: few
cdr3_aa: CASSLGIFENTEAFF
cdr3_nt: TGTGCCAGCAGCTTAGGAATCTTTGAGAACACTGAAGCTTTCTTT

d_call: -
v_call: TRBV27
j_call: TRBJ2-7
clone_size: -
cdr3_aa: CASANSGTYFEQYF
cdr3_nt: TGTGCCAGCGCGAATTCCGGGACGTATTTCGAGCAGTACTTC

d_call: -
v_call: TRBV10-3
j_call: TRBJ1-1
clone_size: few
cdr3_aa: CAISEWDRDRTEAFF
cdr3_nt: TGTGCCATCAGTGAATGGGACCGGGATCGAACTGAAGCTTTCTTT

d_call: -
v_call: TRBV5-1
j_call: TRBJ1-1
clone_size: -
cdr3_aa: CASSLSGVNTEAFF
cdr3_nt: TGCGCCAGCAGCTTGAGTGGGGTGAACACTGAAGCTTTCTTT

d_call: TRBD2
v_call: TRBV6-1
j_call: TRBJ2-7
clone_size: many
cdr3_aa: CASTPGTSGGLTYEQYF
cdr3_nt: TGTGCCAGCACCCCCGGGACTAGCGGGGGTCTTACCTACGAGCAGTACTTC

d_call: -
v_call: TRBV7-6
j_call: TRBJ2-1
clone_size: -
cdr3_aa: CASSSQTSDNEQFF
cdr3_nt: TGTGCCAGCAGCTCTCAAACGTCGGACAATGAGCAGTTCTTC

d_call: -
v_call: TRBV5-6
j_call: TRBJ1-1
clone_size: few
cdr3_aa: CASSFISGNTEAFF
cdr3_nt: TGTGCCAGCAGCTTTATCAGCGGGAACACTGAAGCTTTCTTT

d_call: -
v_call: TRBV24-1
j_call: TRBJ2-1
clone_size: few
cdr3_aa: CATSETSNEQFF
cdr3_nt: TGTGCCACCAGTGAAACTAGTAATGAGCAGTTCTTC

d_call: -
v_call: TRBV12-3/TRBV12-4
j_call: TRBJ1-1
clone_size: few
cdr3_aa: CASSLKGGTEAFF
cdr3_nt: TGTGCCAGCAGTTTGAAGGGGGGTACTGAAGCTTTCTTT

d_call: -
v_call: TRBV7-9
j_call: TRBJ2-2
clone_size: few
cdr3_aa: CASSLTGHTGELFF
cdr3_nt: TGTGCCAGCAGCTTAACAGGGCACACCGGGGAGCTGTTTTTT

d_call: -
v_call: TRBV20-1
j_call: TRBJ1-2
clone_size: -
cdr3_aa: CSARLQGGNFHYGYTF
cdr3_nt: TGCAGTGCTAGACTGCAGGGAGGAAATTTTCACTATGGCTACACCTTC

d_call: TRBD2
v_call: TRBV20-1
j_call: TRBJ2-1
clone_size: few
cdr3_aa: CSAREPGGLIFVANEQFF
cdr3_nt: TGCAGTGCTAGAGAACCGGGGGGGTTGATATTTGTGGCAAATGAGCAGTTCTTC

d_call: -
v_call: TRBV12-3/TRBV12-4
j_call: TRBJ2-1
clone_size: few
cdr3_aa: CASNRGPPNEQFF
cdr3_nt: TGTGCCAGCAACCGGGGCCCCCCCAATGAGCAGTTCTTC

d_call: -
v_call: TRBV7-9
j_call: TRBJ2-7
clone_size: -
cdr3_aa: CASSLLPGLLYEQYF
cdr3_nt: TGTGCCAGCAGCCTACTCCCGGGACTGCTCTACGAGCAGTACTTC

d_call: TRBD2
v_call: TRBV6-5
j_call: TRBJ2-1
clone_size: -
cdr3_aa: CASSRYSGSNNEQFF
cdr3_nt: TGTGCCAGCAGCCGCTATAGCGGGTCCAACAATGAGCAGTTCTTC

d_call: -
v_call: TRBV5-6
j_call: TRBJ1-2
clone_size: few
cdr3_aa: CASSLPPEGGYTF
cdr3_nt: TGTGCCAGCAGCTTGCCCCCGGAAGGGGGCTACACCTTC

d_call: -
v_call: TRBV24-1
j_call: TRBJ2-3
clone_size: -
cdr3_aa: CATSDPRAGEWDTQYF
cdr3_nt: TGTGCCACCAGTGACCCCCGCGCAGGGGAGTGGGATACGCAGTATTTT

d_call: -
v_call: TRBV6-1
j_call: TRBJ2-5
clone_size: many
cdr3_aa: CASRPGLQGQETQYF
cdr3_nt: TGTGCCAGCAGGCCCGGCCTACAGGGACAAGAGACCCAGTACTTC